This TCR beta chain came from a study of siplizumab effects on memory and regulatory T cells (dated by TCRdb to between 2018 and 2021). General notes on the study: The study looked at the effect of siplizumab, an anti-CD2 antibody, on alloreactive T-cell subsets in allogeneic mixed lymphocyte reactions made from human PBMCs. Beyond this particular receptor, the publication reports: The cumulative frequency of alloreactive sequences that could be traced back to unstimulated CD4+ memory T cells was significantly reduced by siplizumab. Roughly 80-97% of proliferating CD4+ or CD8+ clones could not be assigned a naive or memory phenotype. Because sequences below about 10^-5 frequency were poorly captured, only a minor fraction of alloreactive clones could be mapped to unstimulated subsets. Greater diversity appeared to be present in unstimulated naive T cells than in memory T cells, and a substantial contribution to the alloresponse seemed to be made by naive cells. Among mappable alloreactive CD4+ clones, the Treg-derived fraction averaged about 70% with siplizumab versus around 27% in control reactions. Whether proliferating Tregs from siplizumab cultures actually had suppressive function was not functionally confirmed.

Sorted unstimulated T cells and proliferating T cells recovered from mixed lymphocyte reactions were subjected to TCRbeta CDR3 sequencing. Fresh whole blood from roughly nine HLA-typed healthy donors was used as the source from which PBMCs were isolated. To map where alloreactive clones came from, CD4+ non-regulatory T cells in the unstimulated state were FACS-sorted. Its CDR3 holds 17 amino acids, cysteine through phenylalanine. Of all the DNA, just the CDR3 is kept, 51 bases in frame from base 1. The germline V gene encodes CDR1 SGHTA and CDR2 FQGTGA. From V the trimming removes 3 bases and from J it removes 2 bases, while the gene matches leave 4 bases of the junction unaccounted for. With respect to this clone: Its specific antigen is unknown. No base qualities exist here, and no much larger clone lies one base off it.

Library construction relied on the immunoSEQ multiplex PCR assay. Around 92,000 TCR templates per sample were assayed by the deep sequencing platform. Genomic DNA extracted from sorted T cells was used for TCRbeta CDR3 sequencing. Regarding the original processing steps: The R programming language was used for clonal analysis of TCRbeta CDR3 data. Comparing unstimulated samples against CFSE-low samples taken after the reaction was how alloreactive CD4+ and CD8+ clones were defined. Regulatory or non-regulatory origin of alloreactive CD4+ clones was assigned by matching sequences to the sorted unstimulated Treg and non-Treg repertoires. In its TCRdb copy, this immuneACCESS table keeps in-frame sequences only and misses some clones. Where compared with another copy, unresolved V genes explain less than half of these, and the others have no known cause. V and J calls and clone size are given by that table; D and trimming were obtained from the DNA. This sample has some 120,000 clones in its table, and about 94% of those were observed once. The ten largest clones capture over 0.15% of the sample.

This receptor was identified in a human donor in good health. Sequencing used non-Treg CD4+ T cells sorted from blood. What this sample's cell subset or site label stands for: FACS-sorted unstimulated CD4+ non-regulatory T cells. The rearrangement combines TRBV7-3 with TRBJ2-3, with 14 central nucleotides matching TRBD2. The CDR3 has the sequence CASSLGLAGVPTDTQYF. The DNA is TGTGCCAGCAGCTTGGGACTAGCGGGGGTACCCACAGATACGCAGTATTTT.